This TCR beta chain appears in the sequencing data of a study of T cell changes during pregnancy in multiple sclerosis. TCRdb keeps only in-frame clones here, not all; method: immunoSEQ multiplex PCR. The sample includes roughly 45,000 clones, about 91% of them seen just once. The J segment lost 5 bases and the V segment lost 0 bases, leaving 6 bases of the junction unmatched. Germline CDR1 and CDR2: LGHNA and YNFKEQ. The CDR3 has 15 amino acids. This clone was counted only a few times. The input for sequencing was CD8+ T cells from peripheral blood mononuclear cells, taken after pregnancy. The genes are TRBV4-2 and TRBJ2-5; 7 nucleotides match TRBD2. This TCR came from a female donor with multiple sclerosis, enrolled in a pregnancy study. The CDR3 DNA reads as TGTGCCAGCAGCCAAGATTTGGGCGGGAGTGAGACCCAGTACTTC. This translates into CASSQDLGGSETQYF.